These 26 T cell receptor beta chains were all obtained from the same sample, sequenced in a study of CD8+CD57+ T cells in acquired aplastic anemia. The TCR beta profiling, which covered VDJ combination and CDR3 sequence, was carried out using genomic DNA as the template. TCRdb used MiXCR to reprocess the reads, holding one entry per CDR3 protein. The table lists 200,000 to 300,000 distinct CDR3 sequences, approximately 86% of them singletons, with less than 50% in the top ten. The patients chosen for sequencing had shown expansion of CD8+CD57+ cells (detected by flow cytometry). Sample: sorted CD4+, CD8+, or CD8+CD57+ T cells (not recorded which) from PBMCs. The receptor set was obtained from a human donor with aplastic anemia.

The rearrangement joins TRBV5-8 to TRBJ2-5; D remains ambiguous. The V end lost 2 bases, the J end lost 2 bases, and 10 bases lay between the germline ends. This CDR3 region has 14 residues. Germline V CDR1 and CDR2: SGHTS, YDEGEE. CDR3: CASSLGPEQETQYF. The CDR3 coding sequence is TGTGCCAGCAGCTTAGGCCCCGAGCAAGAGACCCAGTACTTC.

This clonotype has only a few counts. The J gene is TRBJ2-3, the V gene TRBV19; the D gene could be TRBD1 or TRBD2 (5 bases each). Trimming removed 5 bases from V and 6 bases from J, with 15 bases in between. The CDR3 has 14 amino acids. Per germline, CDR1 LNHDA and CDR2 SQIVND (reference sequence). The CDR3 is CASSGDGLYDTQYF. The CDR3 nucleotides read TGTGCCAGTAGTGGGGACGGCCTTTACGATACGCAGTATTTT.

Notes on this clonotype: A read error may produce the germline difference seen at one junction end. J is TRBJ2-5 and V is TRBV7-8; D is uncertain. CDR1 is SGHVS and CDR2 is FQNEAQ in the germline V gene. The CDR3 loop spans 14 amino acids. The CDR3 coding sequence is TGTGCCACCAGCAATGGAAGCGAGCAAGAGACCCAGTACTTC. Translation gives CATSNGSEQETQYF.

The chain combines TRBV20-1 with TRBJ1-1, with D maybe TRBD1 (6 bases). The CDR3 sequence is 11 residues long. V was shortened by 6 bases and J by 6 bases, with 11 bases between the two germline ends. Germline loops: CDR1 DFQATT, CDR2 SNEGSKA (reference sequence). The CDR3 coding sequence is TGCAGTGCGTCCAGACAGGCTGAAGCTTTCTTT. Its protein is CSASRQAEAFF.

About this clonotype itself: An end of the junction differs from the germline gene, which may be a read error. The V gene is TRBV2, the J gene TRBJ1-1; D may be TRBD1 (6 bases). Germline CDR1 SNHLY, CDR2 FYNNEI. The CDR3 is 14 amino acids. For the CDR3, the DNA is TGTGCCAGCAGCGCGCTACGGGGACAAACTGAGGCTTTCTTT. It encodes CASSALRGQTEAFF.

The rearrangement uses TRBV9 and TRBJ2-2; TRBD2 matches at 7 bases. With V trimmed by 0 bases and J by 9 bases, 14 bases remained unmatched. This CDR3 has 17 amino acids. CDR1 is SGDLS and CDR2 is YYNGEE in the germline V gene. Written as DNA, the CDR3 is TGTGCCAGCAGCGTAGAGCCGGGGGAGGGTACAAGTCGGGAGCTGTTTTTT. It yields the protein CASSVEPGEGTSRELFF.

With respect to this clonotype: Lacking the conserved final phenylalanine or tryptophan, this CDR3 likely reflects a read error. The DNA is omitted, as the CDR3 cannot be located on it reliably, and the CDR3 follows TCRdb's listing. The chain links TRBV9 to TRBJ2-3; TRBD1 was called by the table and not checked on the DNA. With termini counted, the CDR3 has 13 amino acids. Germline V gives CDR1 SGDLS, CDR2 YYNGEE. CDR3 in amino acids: CASSGEARDTEEL.

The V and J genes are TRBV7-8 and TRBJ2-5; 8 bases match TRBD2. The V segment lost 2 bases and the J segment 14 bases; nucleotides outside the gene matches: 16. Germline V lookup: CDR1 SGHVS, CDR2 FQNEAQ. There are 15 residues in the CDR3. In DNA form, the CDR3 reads TGTGCCAGCAGCTTAACGGGAGGGCACGATACGCAGCATTACTTC. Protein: CASSLTGGHDTQHYF.

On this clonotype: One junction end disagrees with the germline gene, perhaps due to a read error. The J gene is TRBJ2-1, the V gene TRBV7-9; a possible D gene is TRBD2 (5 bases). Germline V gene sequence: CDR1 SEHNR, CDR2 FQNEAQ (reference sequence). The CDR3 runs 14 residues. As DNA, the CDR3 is TGTGCCAGCAGCATAGTACCCGGGGAGCAGTCCTTTGGCTTC. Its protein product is CASSIVPGEQSFGF.

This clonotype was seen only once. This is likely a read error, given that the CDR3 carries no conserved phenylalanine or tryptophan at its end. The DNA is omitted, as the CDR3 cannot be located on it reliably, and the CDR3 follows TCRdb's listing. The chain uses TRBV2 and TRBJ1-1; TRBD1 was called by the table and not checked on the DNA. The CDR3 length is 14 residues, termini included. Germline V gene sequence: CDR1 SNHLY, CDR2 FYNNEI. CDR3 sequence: CASGGGQGNTEAFG.

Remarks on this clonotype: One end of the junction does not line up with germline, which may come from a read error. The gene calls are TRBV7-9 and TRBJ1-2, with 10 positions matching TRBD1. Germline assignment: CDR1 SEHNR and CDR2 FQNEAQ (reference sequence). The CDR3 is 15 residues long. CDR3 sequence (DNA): TGTGCCAGCAGCTTGACAGGGGGCGGCGACTGTGGCTGCACCTTC. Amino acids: CASSLTGGGDCGCTF.

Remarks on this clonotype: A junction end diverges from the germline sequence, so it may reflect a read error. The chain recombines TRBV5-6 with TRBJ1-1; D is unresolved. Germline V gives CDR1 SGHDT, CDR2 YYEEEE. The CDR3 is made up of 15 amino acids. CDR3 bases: TGTGCCAGCAGCCCCGTTCAGACGATCGAGGATACACAGTCCTTT. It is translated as CASSPVQTIEDTQSF.

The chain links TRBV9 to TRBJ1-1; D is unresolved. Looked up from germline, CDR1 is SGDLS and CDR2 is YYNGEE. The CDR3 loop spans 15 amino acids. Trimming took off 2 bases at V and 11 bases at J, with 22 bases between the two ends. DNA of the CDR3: TGTGCCAGCAGCGTGGAGCACCGACGGAAAGGAAACGCTTTCTTT. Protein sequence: CASSVEHRRKGNAFF.

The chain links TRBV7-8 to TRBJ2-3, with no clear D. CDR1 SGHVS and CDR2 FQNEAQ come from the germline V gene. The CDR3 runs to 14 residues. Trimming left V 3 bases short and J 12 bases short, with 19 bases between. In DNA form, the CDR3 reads TGTGCCAGCAGCTTTCCTCGAGATCCCGAAGCCCAGTATTTT. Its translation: CASSFPRDPEAQYF.

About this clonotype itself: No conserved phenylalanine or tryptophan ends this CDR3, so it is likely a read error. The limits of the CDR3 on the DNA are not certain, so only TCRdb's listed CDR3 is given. CDR3 sequence: CASSFGSAMRQSS. The chain links TRBV7-2 to TRBJ2-3. The CDR3 has 13 residues if both end residues are counted. Germline CDR1 reads SGHTA; CDR2 reads FQGNSA.

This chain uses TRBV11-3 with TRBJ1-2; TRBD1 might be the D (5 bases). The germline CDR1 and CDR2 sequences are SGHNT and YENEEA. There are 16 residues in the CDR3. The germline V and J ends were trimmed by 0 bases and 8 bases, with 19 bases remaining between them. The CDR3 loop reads CASSLDLTEGLGGYTF. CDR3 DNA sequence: TGTGCCAGCAGCTTAGATCTGACAGAGGGTTTGGGCGGCTACACCTTC. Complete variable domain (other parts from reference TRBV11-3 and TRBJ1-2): EAGVVQSPRYKIIEKKQPVAFWCNPISGHNTLYWYLQNLGQGPELLIRYENEEAVDDSQLPKDRFSAERLKGVDSTLKIQPAELGDSAVYLCASSLDLTEGLGGYTFGSGTRLTVV.

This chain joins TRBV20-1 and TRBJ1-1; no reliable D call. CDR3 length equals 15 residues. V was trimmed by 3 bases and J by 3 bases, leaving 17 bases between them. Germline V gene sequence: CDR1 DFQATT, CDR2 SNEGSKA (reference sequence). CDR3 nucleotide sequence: TGCAGTGCTAGGCCCGGAGGCAGCGCCCACACTGAAGCTTTCTTT. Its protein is CSARPGGSAHTEAFF.

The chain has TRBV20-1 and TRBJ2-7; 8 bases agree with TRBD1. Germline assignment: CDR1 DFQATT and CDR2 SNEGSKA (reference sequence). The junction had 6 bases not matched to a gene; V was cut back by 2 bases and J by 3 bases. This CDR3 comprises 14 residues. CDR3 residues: CSARPRGRVYEQYF. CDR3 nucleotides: TGCAGTGCTAGACCCAGGGGGCGAGTCTACGAGCAGTACTTC.

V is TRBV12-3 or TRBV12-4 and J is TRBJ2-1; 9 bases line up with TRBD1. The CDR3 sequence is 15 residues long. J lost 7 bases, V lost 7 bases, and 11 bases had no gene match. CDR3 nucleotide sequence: TGTGCCAGCACCACAGATAGACAGGGGGGGAATGAGCAGTTCTTC. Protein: CASTTDRQGGNEQFF.

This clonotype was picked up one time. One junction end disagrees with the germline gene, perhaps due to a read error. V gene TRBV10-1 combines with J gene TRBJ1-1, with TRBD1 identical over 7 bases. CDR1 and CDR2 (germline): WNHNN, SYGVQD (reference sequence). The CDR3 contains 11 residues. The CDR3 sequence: CAISEDRIGFF. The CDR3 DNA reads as TGCGCCATCAGTGAGGACAGGATTGGTTTCTTT.

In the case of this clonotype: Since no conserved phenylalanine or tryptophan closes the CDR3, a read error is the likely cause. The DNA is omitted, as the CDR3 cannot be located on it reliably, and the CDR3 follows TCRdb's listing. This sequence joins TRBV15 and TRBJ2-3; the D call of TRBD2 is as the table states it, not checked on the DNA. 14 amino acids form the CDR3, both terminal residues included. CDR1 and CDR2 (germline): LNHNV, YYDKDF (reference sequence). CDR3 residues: CASSWEGGPSTEYC.

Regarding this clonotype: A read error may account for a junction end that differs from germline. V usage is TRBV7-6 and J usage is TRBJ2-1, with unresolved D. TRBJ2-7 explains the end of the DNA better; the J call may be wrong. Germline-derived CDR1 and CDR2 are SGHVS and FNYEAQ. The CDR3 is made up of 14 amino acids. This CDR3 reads CANSRMTGIYEQYF. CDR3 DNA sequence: TGTGCCAACAGCCGCATGACTGGTATCTACGAGCAGTACTTC.

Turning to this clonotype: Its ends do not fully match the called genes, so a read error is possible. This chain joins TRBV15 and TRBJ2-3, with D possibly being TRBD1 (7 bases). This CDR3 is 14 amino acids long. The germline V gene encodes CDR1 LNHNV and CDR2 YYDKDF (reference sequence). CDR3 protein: CGTGGGQSTDTQYF. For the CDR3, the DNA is TGTGGCACCGGAGGGGGCCAGAGCACAGATACCCAGTATTTC.

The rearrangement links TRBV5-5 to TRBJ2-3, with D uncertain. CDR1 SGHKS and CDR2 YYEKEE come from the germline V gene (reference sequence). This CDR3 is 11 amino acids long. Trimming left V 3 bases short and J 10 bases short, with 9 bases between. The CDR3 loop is CASSSLEAQYF. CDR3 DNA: TGTGCCAGCAGCTCGTTAGAGGCGCAGTATTTT.

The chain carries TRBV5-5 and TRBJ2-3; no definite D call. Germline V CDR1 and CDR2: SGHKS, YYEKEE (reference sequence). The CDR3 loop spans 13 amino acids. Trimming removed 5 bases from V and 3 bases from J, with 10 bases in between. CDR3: CASRVLGTDTQYF. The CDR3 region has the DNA TGTGCCAGCAGGGTGTTAGGAACAGATACGCAGTATTTT.

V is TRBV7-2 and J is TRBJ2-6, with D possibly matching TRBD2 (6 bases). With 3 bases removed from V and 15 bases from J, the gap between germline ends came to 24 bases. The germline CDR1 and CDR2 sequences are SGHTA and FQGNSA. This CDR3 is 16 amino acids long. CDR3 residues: CASSFQAGGGAIALTF. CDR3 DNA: TGTGCCAGCAGCTTTCAGGCTGGCGGCGGGGCCATCGCCCTGACTTTC.